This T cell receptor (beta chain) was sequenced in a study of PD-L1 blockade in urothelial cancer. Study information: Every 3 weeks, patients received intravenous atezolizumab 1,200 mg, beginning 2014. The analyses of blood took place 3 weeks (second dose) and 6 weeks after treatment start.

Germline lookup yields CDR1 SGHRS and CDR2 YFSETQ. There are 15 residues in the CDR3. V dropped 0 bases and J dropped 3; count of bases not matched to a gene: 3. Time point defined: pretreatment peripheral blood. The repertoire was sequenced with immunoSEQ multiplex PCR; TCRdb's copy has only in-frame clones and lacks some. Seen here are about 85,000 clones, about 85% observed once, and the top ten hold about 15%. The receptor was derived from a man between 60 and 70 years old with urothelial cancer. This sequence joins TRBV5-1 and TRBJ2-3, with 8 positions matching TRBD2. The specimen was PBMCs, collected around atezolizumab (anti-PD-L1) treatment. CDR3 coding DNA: TGCGCCAGCAGCTTGGGAGGCGGGAGGACAGATACGCAGTATTTT. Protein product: CASSLGGGRTDTQYF.